This T cell receptor beta chain is drawn from a study of blood T cell repertoires in COVID-19. Across the study: Samples representing acute and convalescent COVID-19 were sourced from the United States, Italy and Spain.

TCRdb's table, derived via immunoSEQ multiplex PCR, lists solely in-frame clones and lacks some. The sample carries fewer than 350,000 clones, 85% to 90% recorded once. The length of the CDR3 is 16 residues. The V gene's germline CDR1 is KGHSH and CDR2 LQKENI. V lost 2 bases and J lost 0, with 11 bases in between. Assignment of participants to cohorts was predicated upon participant-reported clinical history. The chain recombines TRBV18 with TRBJ2-4, with D perhaps matching TRBD2 (6 bases). The receptor was isolated from a woman in her twenties or thirties who had been exposed to COVID-19. The sequenced material came from PBMCs or T cells enriched from blood (not recorded which). The CDR3 nucleotides read TGTGCCAGCTCACCAGGGGCGGGACTAGCCAAAAACATTCAGTACTTC. It yields the protein CASSPGAGLAKNIQYF.